These 29 T cell receptor beta chains were all obtained from the same sample, sequenced in a study of CD8+CD57+ T cells in acquired aplastic anemia. The use of genomic DNA as template underpinned the TCR beta VDJ and CDR3 profiling. TCRdb itself ran the reads through MiXCR, one entry per CDR3 protein. The table has hundreds of thousands of distinct CDR3 sequences, 60% to 80% seen once. The sequenced material came from sorted CD4+, CD8+, or CD8+CD57+ T cells (not recorded which) from PBMCs. These receptors all come from a human donor in good health, serving as a control.

This clonotype appeared many times. The chain has TRBV25-1 and TRBJ1-1, with a possible D match to TRBD1 (5 bases). The CDR3 length is 15 residues. Germline V lookup: CDR1 MGHDK, CDR2 SYGVNS. V shed 1 base and J shed 3 bases, with 12 bases lying between them. The CDR3 sequence is CASSELRGRDTEAFF. DNA for the CDR3: TGTGCCAGCAGTGAATTACGGGGACGGGACACTGAAGCTTTCTTT. The whole variable domain, filled in from reference TRBV25-1 and TRBJ1-1, reads EADIYQTPRYLVIGTGKKITLECSQTMGHDKMYWYQQDPGMELHLIHYSYGVNSTEKGDLSSESTVSRIRTEHFPLTLESARPSHTSQYLCASSELRGRDTEAFFGQGTRLTVV.

The chain couples TRBV20-1 to TRBJ1-1; tentatively, D is TRBD1 (5 bases). V lost 5 bases to trimming and J lost 1 base, with 8 bases between them. CDR1 and CDR2 (germline): DFQATT, SNEGSKA (reference sequence). This CDR3 comprises 12 residues. The CDR3 sequence: CSAPQGNTEAFF. The CDR3 DNA reads TGCAGTGCTCCCCAGGGGAACACTGAAGCTTTCTTT.

The chain recombines TRBV4-3 with TRBJ1-5; no reliable D call. Trimming cost V 5 bases and J 9 bases, with 17 bases left between them. The CDR3 loop spans 14 amino acids. Germline V CDR1 and CDR2: LGHNA, YSLEER. The CDR3 DNA reads TGCGCCAGCAGCAGAGAGTGGGGTTATCGGCCCCAGCATTTT. This translates into CASSREWGYRPQHF.

The genes are TRBV19 and TRBJ1-1; unclear D gene. Germline loops: CDR1 LNHDA, CDR2 SQIVND (reference sequence). The CDR3 is 15 residues long. Trimming left V 5 bases short and J 13 bases short, with 26 bases between. CDR3 protein: CASSRTRRGTGELFF. CDR3 bases: TGTGCCAGTAGTCGGACCAGGAGAGGCACCGGGGAGCTTTTCTTT.

The table lists this clonotype with many counts. The genes are TRBV12-3 or TRBV12-4 and TRBJ1-5; possibly TRBD1 for D (5 bases). Trimming pared 6 bases from V and 4 bases from J, leaving 19 bases between. The CDR3 contains 16 residues. In DNA form, the CDR3 reads TGTGCCAGCAGCTTCGGAAACCAGGGCACAAATCAGCCCCAGCATTTT. Its protein product is CASSFGNQGTNQPQHF.

This clonotype was counted many times. This chain joins TRBV20-1 and TRBJ2-1; possible D gene TRBD1, 6 bases. CDR3 length equals 16 residues. Germline V CDR1 and CDR2: DFQATT, SNEGSKA (reference sequence). V lost 6 bases to trimming and J lost 0 bases, with 18 bases between them. The CDR3 here is CSAENHRESSYNEQFF. CDR3 coding DNA: TGCAGTGCCGAAAACCACAGGGAAAGCTCCTACAATGAGCAGTTCTTC.

For this clonotype: A read error may be the cause here, since a much bigger clone is one base away. V usage is TRBV12-3 or TRBV12-4 and J usage is TRBJ1-4, with D possibly TRBD1 on 6 matching bases. This CDR3 is built from 13 residues. The V end was cut by 10 bases, the J end by 6 bases, with 15 bases between. The CDR3 DNA reads as TGTGCCACTCCTCGGGACACCGATGAAAAACTGTTTTTT. It specifies CATPRDTDEKLFF.

This rearrangement joins TRBV7-9 to TRBJ2-5; tentatively, D is TRBD1 (6 bases). This CDR3 is 16 amino acids long. The V gene's germline CDR1 is SEHNR and CDR2 FQNEAQ (reference sequence). Trimming took 2 bases from V and 0 from J, leaving 13 bases between them. CDR3 coding DNA: TGTGCCAGCAGCTTACCGCACAGGGAAGACCAAGAGACCCAGTACTTC. This encodes CASSLPHREDQETQYF. Together with reference TRBV7-9 and TRBJ2-5, the CDR3 gives the full variable domain: DTGVSQNPRHKITKRGQNVTFRCDPISEHNRLYWYRQTLGQGPEFLTYFQNEAQLEKSRLLSDRFSAERPKGSFSTLEIQRTEQGDSAMYLCASSLPHREDQETQYFGPGTRLLVL.

In DNA form, the CDR3 reads TGTGCCAGCAGCCATGACCAAAGCTCTGGGGCCAACGTCCTGACTTTC. Its protein product is CASSHDQSSGANVLTF. The chain recombines TRBV7-2 with TRBJ2-6, with D uncertain. Germline loops: CDR1 SGHTA, CDR2 FQGNSA. Trimming pared 5 bases from V and 0 bases from J, leaving 11 bases between. The CDR3 consists of 16 residues.

CDR3 region: CATEPQGNTPLHF. The CDR3 nucleotides read TGTGCCACCGAACCACAGGGGAACACTCCCCTCCACTTT. V gene TRBV11-1 combines with J gene TRBJ1-6, with 7 bases aligning to TRBD1. This CDR3 region has 13 residues. Germline CDR1 is SGHAT and CDR2 is FQDESV (reference sequence). V trimming: 10 bases; J trimming: 13 bases; junction bases outside the gene matches: 13.

This clonotype was observed many times. The V gene is TRBV6-2 or TRBV6-3, the J gene TRBJ1-1, with D uncertain. Per the germline V gene, CDR1 is MNHEY and CDR2 is SVGEGT. The CDR3 sequence is 14 residues long. V was pared by 2 bases and J by 0 bases, with 7 bases between. The CDR3 nucleotides read TGTGCCAGCAGTTACGGCTATATGAACACTGAAGCTTTCTTT. Its protein product is CASSYGYMNTEAFF.

Many counts were recorded for this clonotype. This rearrangement joins TRBV19 to TRBJ1-1; D may be TRBD1 (5 bases). This CDR3 is 17 amino acids long. V dropped 6 bases and J dropped 1 base, with 21 bases sitting between them. Germline assignment: CDR1 LNHDA and CDR2 SQIVND (reference sequence). The CDR3 loop reads CASREHGQGPGNTEAFF. CDR3 coding DNA: TGTGCCAGTAGGGAACACGGACAAGGCCCGGGGAACACTGAAGCTTTCTTT.

To note about this clonotype: Because the CDR3 is missing its conserved closing phenylalanine or tryptophan, this is likely a read error. No DNA is shown, since the ends of the CDR3 on it are uncertain; the CDR3 is the one TCRdb lists. The rearrangement uses TRBV2 and TRBJ1-6; TRBD1 was called by the table and not checked on the DNA. The CDR3 length is 16 residues, termini included. Per the germline V gene, CDR1 is SNHLY and CDR2 is FYNNEI. CDR3 protein: CASRGGENYGYTFGSV.

This chain links TRBV20-1 with TRBJ2-1, with 7 bases lining up with TRBD2. Germline-derived CDR1 and CDR2 are DFQATT and SNEGSKA (reference sequence). The length of the CDR3 is 10 residues. As DNA, the CDR3 is TGCAGGTGGGGGGGGGGTGAGCAGTTCTTC. Its protein product is CRWGGGEQFF.

This clonotype appeared many times. V gene TRBV7-3 combines with J gene TRBJ2-1, with D hard to call. Germline V gene sequence: CDR1 SGHTA, CDR2 FQGTGA. The CDR3 contains 13 residues. Trimming left V 1 base short and J 6 bases short, with 7 bases between. The CDR3 here is CASSLITPNEQFF. CDR3 in DNA: TGTGCCAGCAGCTTAATTACCCCCAATGAGCAGTTCTTC.

The chain is built from TRBV7-9 and TRBJ2-7; TRBD1 agrees at 9 bases. The V gene end was trimmed by 5 bases and the J gene end by 2 bases; junction bases not matched to a gene: 10. This CDR3 has 16 amino acids. CDR1 SEHNR and CDR2 FQNEAQ come from the germline V gene (reference sequence). This CDR3 is CASSARLDRGTYEQYF. The DNA for the CDR3 is TGTGCCAGCAGCGCGCGTCTCGACAGGGGGACCTACGAGCAGTACTTC.

The chain has TRBV30 and TRBJ1-6; D is unresolved. Germline loops: CDR1 GTSNPN, CDR2 SVGIG (reference sequence). The CDR3 sequence is 12 residues long. V gave up 4 bases and J gave up 8 bases, with 9 bases separating them. The CDR3 DNA follows: TGTGCCTGGAACCGTGATGATTCACCCCTCCACTTT. Amino acids: CAWNRDDSPLHF.

This clonotype was counted at least ten times. V is TRBV13 and J is TRBJ1-1; tentatively, D is TRBD1 (6 bases). The germline V and J ends were trimmed by 0 bases and 7 bases, with 18 bases remaining between them. The CDR3 is 16 amino acids. Per the germline V gene, CDR1 is PRHDT and CDR2 is FYEKMQ (reference sequence). The CDR3 DNA follows: TGTGCCAGCAGCTTAGGAGGGGGACCTCACCCGAATGAAGCTTTCTTT. This sequence encodes CASSLGGGPHPNEAFF.

With respect to this clonotype: The conserved final phenylalanine or tryptophan is absent from the CDR3, which likely points to a read error. No DNA is shown, since the ends of the CDR3 on it are uncertain; the CDR3 is the one TCRdb lists. The chain recombines TRBV7-9 with TRBJ1-6. Counting both end residues, the CDR3 totals 13 amino acids. Germline values: CDR1 SEHNR, CDR2 FQNEAQ (reference sequence). The CDR3 sequence is CASSKDVDSLLRV.

The CDR3 spells CASSVHYEQYV. The CDR3 nucleotides are TGTGCCAGCAGTGTACACTACGAGCAGTACGTC. The V gene is TRBV10-3, the J gene TRBJ2-7; D uncertain. Germline-derived CDR1 and CDR2 are ENHRY and SYGVKD. The CDR3 spans 11 residues.

This chain connects TRBV12-3 or TRBV12-4 to TRBJ1-1; D possibly corresponds to TRBD1 (6 bases). The CDR3 has 13 residues. V was clipped by 6 bases and J by 8 bases, with 16 bases between them. The chain's CDR3 is CASRNPGQSEAFF. The CDR3 nucleotides read TGTGCCAGCAGGAATCCGGGACAAAGCGAAGCTTTCTTT.

There are many counts of this clonotype. The chain recombines TRBV4-1 with TRBJ1-3; maybe TRBD1 (5 bases). CDR1 is MGHRA, CDR2 YSYEKL, per germline. The CDR3 runs 16 residues. Trimming removed 5 bases from V and 2 bases from J, with 16 bases in between. DNA of the CDR3: TGCGCCAGCAGCGAAGCGAGGGGAATGGCTGGAAACACCATATATTTT. Translation: CASSEARGMAGNTIYF.

The table lists this clonotype with a few counts. A read error may produce the germline difference seen at one junction end. The chain is built from TRBV13 and TRBJ2-2, with D perhaps matching TRBD2 (6 bases). The germline V gene encodes CDR1 PRHDT and CDR2 FYEKMQ (reference sequence). CDR3 size: 18 residues. CDR3: CASSVNVRGRLNTGELSW. The DNA for the CDR3 is TGTGCCAGCAGCGTCAATGTGCGGGGCCGGCTGAACACCGGGGAGCTGTCTTGG.

This rearrangement joins TRBV7-3 to TRBJ1-2; no firm D call. V dropped 6 bases and J dropped 7 bases, with 15 bases sitting between them. Germline V lookup: CDR1 SGHTA, CDR2 FQGTGA. This CDR3 has 13 amino acids. The chain's CDR3 is CASSARASSGYTF. CDR3 bases: TGTGCCAGCAGTGCGCGGGCGTCCAGTGGCTACACCTTC.

The chain is built from TRBV5-8 and TRBJ1-2, with TRBD1 identical over 7 bases. Germline lookup yields CDR1 SGHTS and CDR2 YDEGEE. CDR3 size: 15 residues. V lost 1 base, J lost 7 bases, and 10 bases stayed unmatched. The CDR3 spells CASSLRNAGGVGYTF. The CDR3 nucleotides read TGTGCCAGCAGCTTGCGGAATGCAGGGGGAGTTGGCTACACCTTC.

This clonotype came up many times. This chain joins TRBV7-2 and TRBJ1-2, with unresolved D. The CDR3 runs to 13 residues. Germline values: CDR1 SGHTA, CDR2 FQGNSA. Deletions cut 2 bases from V and 2 bases from J, with 6 bases between. CDR3 nucleotide sequence: TGTGCCAGCAGCTTATTGGGGAACTATGGCTACACCTTC. Translating it yields CASSLLGNYGYTF.

Regarding this clonotype: An end of the junction differs from the germline gene, which may be a read error. The rearrangement joins TRBV14 to TRBJ2-1, with unresolved D. The CDR3 is 11 amino acids. Germline CDR1 SGHDN, CDR2 FVKESK. The DNA of the CDR3 is TGTGCAAGCAGCCACGACAATGAGCAGTTCTTC. Its translation is CASSHDNEQFF.

As regards this clonotype: The CDR3 does not close with the conserved phenylalanine or tryptophan, likely indicating a read error. Because the CDR3's place on the DNA is in doubt, the DNA is left out and the CDR3 is given as listed by TCRdb. This chain uses TRBV7-9 with TRBJ1-2; the table assigns TRBD1, which was not confirmed against the DNA. The CDR3 is 13 amino acids in total, end residues counted. From germline, CDR1 is SEHNR and CDR2 FQNEAQ (reference sequence). The CDR3 sequence is CASSSSHRGFYAQ.

J is TRBJ1-5 and V is TRBV29-1; a possible D gene is TRBD1 (5 bases). CDR1 and CDR2 from the germline V gene are SQVTM and ANQGSEA. The V end lost 4 bases, the J end lost 6 bases, and 10 bases lay between the germline ends. CDR3 size: 12 residues. In nucleotides, the CDR3 is TGCAGCGTTGGGACACGGCTTCAGCCCCAGCATTTT. This gives the protein CSVGTRLQPQHF. Full variable domain (missing parts from reference TRBV29-1 and TRBJ1-5): SAVISQKPSRDICQRGTSLTIQCQVDSQVTMMFWYRQQPGQSLTLIATANQGSEATYESGFVIDKFPISRPNLTFSTLTVSNMSPEDSSIYLCSVGTRLQPQHFGDGTRLSIL.